The T cell receptor beta chain described here comes from a study of response to subunit inactivated influenza vaccine. TCRdb analysed the RT-PCR reads with MiXCR anew, one entry per CDR3 protein. The top ten hold about 29% of the sample, which has some 150,000 distinct CDR3 sequences, 10% to 15% seen once. Germline V gene sequence: CDR1 SGHVS, CDR2 FNYEAQ. CDR3 length: 14 amino acids. Trimming cost V 5 bases and J 10 bases; bases outside gene matches: 10. These data were likewise used in another study, on T cells expressing NK-cell markers. From that second work: 5'RACE template switching with UMIs generated TCR beta cDNA.

The sequencing here drew on CD8+ T cells sorted from PBMCs, taken about 13 days after vaccination. This sequence originates from a man in his fifties who received an inactivated influenza vaccine. This chain connects TRBV7-6 to TRBJ2-5; 10 bases are shared with TRBD1. The CDR3 region has the DNA TGTGCCAGCAGCGCCACCGGGACAGGGGTTCTCCAGTACTTC. It codes for CASSATGTGVLQYF. Combining the CDR3 with reference TRBV7-6 and TRBJ2-5 gives the whole variable domain GAGVSQSPRYKVTKRGQDVALRCDPISGHVSLYWYRQALGQGPEFLTYFNYEAQQDKSGLPNDRFSAERPEGSISTLTIQRTEQRDSAMYRCASSATGTGVLQYFGPGTRLLVL.